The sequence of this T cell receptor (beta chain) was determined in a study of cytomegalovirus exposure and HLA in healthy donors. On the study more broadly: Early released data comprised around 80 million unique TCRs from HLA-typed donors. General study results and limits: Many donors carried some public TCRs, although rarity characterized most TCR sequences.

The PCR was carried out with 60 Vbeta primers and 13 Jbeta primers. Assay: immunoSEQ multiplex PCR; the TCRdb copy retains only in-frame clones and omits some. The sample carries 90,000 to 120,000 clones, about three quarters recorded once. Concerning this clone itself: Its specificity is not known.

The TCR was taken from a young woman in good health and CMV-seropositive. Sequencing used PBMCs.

The DNA for the CDR3 is TGTGCCAGCAGTTACTCGGGGACATACACCGGGGAGCTGTTTTTT. It codes for CASSYSGTYTGELFF. The J gene is TRBJ2-2, the V gene TRBV6-6; D is perhaps TRBD1 (6 bases). Germline loops: CDR1 MNHNY, CDR2 SVGAGI (reference sequence). The CDR3 is 15 amino acids. V was clipped by 0 bases and J by 3 bases, with 8 bases between them.